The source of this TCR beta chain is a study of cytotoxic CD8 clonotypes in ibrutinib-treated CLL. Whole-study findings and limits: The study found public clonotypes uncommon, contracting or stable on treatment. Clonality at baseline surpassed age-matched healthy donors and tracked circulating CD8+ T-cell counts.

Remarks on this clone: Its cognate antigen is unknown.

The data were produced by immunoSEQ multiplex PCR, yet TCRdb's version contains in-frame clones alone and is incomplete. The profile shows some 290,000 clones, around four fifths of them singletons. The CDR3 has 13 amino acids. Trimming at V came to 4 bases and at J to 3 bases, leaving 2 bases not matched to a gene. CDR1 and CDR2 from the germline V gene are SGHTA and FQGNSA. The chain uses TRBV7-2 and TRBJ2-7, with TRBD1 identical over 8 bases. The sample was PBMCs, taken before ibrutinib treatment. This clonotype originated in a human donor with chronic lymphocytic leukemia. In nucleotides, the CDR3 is TGTGCCAGCAGCTCCGACAGGGGCTACGAGCAGTACTTC. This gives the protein CASSSDRGYEQYF.